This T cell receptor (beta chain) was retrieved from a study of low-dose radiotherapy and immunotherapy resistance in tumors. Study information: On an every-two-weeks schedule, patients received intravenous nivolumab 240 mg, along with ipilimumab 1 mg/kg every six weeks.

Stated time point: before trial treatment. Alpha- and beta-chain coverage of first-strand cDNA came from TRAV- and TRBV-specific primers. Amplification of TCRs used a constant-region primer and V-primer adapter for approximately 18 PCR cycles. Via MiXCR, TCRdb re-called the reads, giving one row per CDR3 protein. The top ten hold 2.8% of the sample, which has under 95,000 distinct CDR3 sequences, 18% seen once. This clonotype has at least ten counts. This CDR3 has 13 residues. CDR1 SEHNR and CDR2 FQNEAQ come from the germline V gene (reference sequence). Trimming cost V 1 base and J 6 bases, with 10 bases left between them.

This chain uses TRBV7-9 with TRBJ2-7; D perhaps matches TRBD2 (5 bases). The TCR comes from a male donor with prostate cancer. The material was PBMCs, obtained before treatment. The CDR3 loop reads CASSLDPGGEQYF. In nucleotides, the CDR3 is TGTGCCAGCAGCTTAGACCCCGGAGGCGAGCAGTACTTC.